This entry features one T cell receptor beta chain sequence. The table lists this clone with a count of one. The clone's antigen remains unknown. Qualities for individual bases were not recorded, and no much larger clone is one base off. This specimen comes from a study of OX40 agonist ivuxolimab in advanced cancers. The study in broad terms: Ivuxolimab was a fully human IgG2 agonistic monoclonal antibody targeting the costimulatory receptor OX40 (CD134). Partial responses were achieved by three dose-escalation patients, of whom one had hepatocellular carcinoma and two had cutaneous melanoma. Intravenous ivuxolimab was administered to patients every 2 weeks at six dose levels: 0.01, 0.1, 0.3, 1.5, 3 and 10 mg/kg. Among the roughly 50 dose-escalation patients, roughly 20 had hepatocellular carcinoma, some 15 melanoma, 9 renal cell carcinoma and 9 head and neck cancer. The paper covers the monotherapy dose-escalation part of the phase I ivuxolimab trial, which included N = 52 patients. Patients were allowed to have had prior anti-PD-1, anti-PD-L1 or anti-CTLA-4 therapy, and approximately 39% of the dose-escalation patients had been treated with checkpoint inhibitors. The purpose of peripheral TCRbeta sequencing was to test whether ivuxolimab changed TCR sequence diversity and led to clonal T-cell expansion. A male proportion of 82.7% and a mean age of 60 years, ranging from about 23 to 90, were recorded for the dose-escalation cohort.

There are 13 amino acids in the CDR3, from cysteine to phenylalanine inclusive. The kept DNA is CDR3 alone, 39 bases in frame from the first base. Via the germline V gene, CDR1 is SGDLS and CDR2 YYNGEE. V gives up 1 base and J gives up 5 bases, and the segment between their germline ends measures 7 bases. Beyond this particular receptor, the publication reports: After ivuxolimab, more expanded clones were found on average in CD8+ T cells than in CD4+ T cells. Antigen specificity was not determined for the clonally expanded peripheral T cells. At doses from 0.1 to 3.0 mg/kg, clonal expansion was seen in both CD4+ and CD8+ blood T cells between baseline and week 6. In the 0.1-3.0 mg/kg groups, partial responders had among the lowest normalized peripheral clonal expansion, particularly in CD8+ T cells. Low levels of normalized T-cell clonal expansion were also shown by some nonresponding patients.

Patients with a history of autoimmune disease or receiving systemic immunosuppression were excluded from the trial. Peripheral blood for TCR sequencing was collected from all dose cohorts at baseline, on cycle 4 day 1, and on cycle 7 day 1. The samples were taken from a phase I, first-in-human, multicenter, open-label dose-escalation trial of ivuxolimab. Adults with locally advanced or metastatic melanoma, renal cell, hepatocellular, or head and neck squamous cell carcinoma were enrolled in the trial. Before TCR sequencing, CD4+ and CD8+ T cells were separately sorted from peripheral blood. Genomic DNA was isolated from the sorted cells so that the TCRbeta CDR3 region could be sequenced. The immunoSEQ Assay was used for sequencing of TCRbeta CDR3 regions. TCRdb took this table from immuneACCESS and kept in-frame rearrangements with V and J called. Such tables lack part of the clones; where checked against another copy, unresolved V genes explain under half of the gap, and the rest is unexplained. The sample table records some 66,000 clones; more than 70% of these occur just once. The ten largest clones add up to 0.5% to 0.6% of the sample.

The TCR originated in an adult with an advanced solid tumor such as melanoma, head and neck, liver or kidney cancer. The sequenced sample was CD4+ or CD8+ T cells sorted from blood, obtained in a trial of the OX40 agonist ivuxolimab. This chain is built from TRBV9 and TRBJ2-1; the D segment cannot be called with confidence. The CDR3 reads CASSVTSNNEQFF. The nucleotide sequence reads as follows: TGTGCCAGCAGCGTAACAAGTAACAATGAGCAGTTCTTC. The variable domain in full, with residues beyond the CDR3 obtained from the reference TRBV9 and TRBJ2-1 genes, is DSGVTQTPKHLITATGQRVTLRCSPRSGDLSVYWYQQSLDQGLQFLIQYYNGEERAKGNILERFSAQQFPDLHSELNLSSLELGDSALYFCASSVTSNNEQFFGPGTRLTVL.